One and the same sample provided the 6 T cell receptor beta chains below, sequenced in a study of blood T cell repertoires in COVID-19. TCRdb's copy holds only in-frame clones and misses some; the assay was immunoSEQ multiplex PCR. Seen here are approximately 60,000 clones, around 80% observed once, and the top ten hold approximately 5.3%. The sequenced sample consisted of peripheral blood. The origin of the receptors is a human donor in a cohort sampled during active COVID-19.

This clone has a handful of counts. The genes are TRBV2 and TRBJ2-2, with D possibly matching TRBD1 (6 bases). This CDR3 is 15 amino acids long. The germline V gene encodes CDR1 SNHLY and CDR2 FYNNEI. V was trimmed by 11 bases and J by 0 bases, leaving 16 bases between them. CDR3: CAGKGGPTNTGELFF. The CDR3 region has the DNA TGTGCCGGAAAAGGGGGACCGACGAACACCGGGGAGCTGTTTTTT.

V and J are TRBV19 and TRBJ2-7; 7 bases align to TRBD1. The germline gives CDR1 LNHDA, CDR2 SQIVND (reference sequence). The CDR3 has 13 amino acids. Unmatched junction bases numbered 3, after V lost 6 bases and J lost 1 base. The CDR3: CASRKTGSYEQYF. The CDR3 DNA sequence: TGTGCCAGTAGGAAGACAGGGTCCTACGAGCAGTACTTC.

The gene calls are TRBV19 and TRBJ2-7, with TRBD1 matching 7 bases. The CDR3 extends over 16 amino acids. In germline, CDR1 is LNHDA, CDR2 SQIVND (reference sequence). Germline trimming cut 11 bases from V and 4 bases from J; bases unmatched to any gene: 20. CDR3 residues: CADRNTLGTDYYEQYF. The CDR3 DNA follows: TGTGCCGACCGGAATACTCTGGGGACAGATTATTACGAGCAGTACTTC.

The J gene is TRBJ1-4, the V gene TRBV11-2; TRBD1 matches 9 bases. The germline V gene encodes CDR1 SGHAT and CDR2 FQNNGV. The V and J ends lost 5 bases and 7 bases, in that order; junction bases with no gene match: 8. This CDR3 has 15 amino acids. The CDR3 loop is CASSTYRGLGEKLFF. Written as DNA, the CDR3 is TGTGCCAGCAGCACCTACAGGGGGCTGGGTGAAAAACTGTTTTTT.

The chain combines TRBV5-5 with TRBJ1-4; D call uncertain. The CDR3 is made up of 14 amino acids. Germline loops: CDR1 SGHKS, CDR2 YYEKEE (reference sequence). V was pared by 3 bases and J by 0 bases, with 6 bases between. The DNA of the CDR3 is TGTGCCAGCAGCTCCGGAGCAACTAATGAAAAACTGTTTTTT. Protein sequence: CASSSGATNEKLFF.

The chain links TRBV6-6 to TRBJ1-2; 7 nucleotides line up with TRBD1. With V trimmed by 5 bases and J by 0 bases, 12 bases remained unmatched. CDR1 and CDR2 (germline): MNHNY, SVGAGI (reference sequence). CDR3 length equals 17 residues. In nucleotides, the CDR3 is TGTGCCAGCAGTCCCGGCACAGGGGCCCGAGCTAACTATGGCTACACCTTC. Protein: CASSPGTGARANYGYTF.